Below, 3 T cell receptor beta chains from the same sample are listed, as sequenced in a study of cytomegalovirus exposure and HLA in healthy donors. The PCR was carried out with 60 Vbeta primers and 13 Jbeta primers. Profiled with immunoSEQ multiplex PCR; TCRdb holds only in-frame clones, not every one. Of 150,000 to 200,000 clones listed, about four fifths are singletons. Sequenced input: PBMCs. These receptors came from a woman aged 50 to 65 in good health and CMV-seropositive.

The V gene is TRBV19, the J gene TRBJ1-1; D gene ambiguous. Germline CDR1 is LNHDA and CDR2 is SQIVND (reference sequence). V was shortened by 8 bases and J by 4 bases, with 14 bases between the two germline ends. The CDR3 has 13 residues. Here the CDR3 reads CASGLLGSTEAFF. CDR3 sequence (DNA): TGTGCCAGTGGACTCTTGGGGAGCACTGAAGCTTTCTTT.

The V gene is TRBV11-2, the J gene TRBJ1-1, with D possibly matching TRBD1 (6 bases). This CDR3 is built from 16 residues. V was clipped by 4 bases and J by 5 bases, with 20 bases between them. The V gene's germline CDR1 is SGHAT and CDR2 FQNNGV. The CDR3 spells CASSSRAVGGGTEAFF. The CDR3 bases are TGTGCCAGCAGCTCTAGGGCCGTAGGGGGTGGGACTGAAGCTTTCTTT.

The CDR3 coding sequence is TGTGCCAGCAGAATAGCGGGGGAGGAGACCCAGTACTTC. It yields the protein CASRIAGEETQYF. This chain joins TRBV7-2 and TRBJ2-5; 9 bases agree with TRBD2. Germline V CDR1 and CDR2: SGHTA, FQGNSA. CDR3 length: 13 amino acids. V lost 6 bases, J lost 5 bases, and 4 bases stayed unmatched.